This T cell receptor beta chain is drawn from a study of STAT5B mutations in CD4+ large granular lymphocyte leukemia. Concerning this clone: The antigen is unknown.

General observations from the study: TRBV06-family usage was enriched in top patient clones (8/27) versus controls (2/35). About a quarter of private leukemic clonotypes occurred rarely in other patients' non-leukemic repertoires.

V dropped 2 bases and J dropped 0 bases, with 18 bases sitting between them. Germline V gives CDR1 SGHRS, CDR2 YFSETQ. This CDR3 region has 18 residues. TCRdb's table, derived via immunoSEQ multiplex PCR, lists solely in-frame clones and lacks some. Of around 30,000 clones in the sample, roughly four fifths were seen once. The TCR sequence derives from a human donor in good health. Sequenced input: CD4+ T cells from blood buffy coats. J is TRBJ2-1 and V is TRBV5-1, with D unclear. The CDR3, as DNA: TGCGCCAGCAGCTTTGGGCGATTGAATAACCTCTCCTACAATGAGCAGTTCTTC. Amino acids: CASSFGRLNNLSYNEQFF.